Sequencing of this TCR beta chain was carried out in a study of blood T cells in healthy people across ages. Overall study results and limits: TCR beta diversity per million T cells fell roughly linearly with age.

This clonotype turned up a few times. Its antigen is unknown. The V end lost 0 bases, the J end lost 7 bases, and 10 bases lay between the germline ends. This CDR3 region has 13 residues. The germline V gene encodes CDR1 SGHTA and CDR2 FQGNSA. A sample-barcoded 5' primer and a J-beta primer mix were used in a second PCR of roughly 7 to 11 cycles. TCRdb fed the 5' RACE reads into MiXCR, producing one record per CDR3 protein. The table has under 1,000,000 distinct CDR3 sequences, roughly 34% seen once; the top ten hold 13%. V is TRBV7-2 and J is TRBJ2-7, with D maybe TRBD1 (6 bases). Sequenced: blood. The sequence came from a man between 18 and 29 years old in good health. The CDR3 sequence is CASSLARDNEQYF. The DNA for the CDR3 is TGTGCCAGCAGCTTAGCGAGGGACAATGAGCAGTACTTC.